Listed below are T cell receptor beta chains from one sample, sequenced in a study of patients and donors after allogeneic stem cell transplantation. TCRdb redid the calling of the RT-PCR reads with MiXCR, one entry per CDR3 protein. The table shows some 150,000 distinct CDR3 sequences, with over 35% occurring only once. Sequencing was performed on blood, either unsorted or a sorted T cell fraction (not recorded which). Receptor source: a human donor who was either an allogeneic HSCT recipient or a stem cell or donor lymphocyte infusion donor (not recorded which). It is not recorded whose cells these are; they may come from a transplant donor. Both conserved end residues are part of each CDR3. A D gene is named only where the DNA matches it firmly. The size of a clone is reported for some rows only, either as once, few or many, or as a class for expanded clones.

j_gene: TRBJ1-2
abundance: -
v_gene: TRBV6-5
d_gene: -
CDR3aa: CASSYALRGGEGYTF
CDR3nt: TGTGCCAGCAGTTACGCCCTTCGGGGAGGAGAGGGCTACACCTTC

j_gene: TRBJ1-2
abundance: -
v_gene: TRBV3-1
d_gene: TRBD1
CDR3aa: CASSPGTGYGYTF
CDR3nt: TGTGCCAGCAGCCCCGGGACAGGGTATGGCTACACCTTC

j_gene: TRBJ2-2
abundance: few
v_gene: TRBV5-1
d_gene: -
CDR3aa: CASSVWRTPNTGELFF
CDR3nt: TGCGCCAGCAGCGTTTGGAGGACCCCGAACACCGGGGAGCTGTTTTTT

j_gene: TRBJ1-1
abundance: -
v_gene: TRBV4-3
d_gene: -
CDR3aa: CASSQGYGANTEAFF
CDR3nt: TGCGCCAGCAGCCAAGGATACGGGGCAAACACTGAAGCTTTCTTT

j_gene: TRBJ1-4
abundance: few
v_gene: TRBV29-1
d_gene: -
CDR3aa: CSVEVRGTSEKLFF
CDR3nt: TGCAGCGTTGAAGTCCGGGGCACGAGTGAAAAACTGTTTTTT

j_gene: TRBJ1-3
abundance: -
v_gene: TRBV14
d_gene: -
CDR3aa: CASSQVTAGNTIYF
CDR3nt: TGTGCCAGCAGCCAAGTAACAGCTGGAAACACCATATATTTT

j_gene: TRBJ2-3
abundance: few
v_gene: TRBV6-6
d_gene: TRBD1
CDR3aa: CASSSPGQGGGTQYF
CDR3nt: TGTGCCAGCTCCTCCCCGGGACAGGGTGGAGGGACGCAGTATTTT

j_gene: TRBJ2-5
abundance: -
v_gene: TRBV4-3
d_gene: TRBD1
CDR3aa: CASSPGQGGLRETQYF
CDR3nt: TGCGCCAGCAGCCCTGGACAGGGGGGCTTGAGAGAGACCCAGTACTTC

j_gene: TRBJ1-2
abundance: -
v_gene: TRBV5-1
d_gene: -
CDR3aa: CASSLSYNYGYTF
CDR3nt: TGCGCCAGCAGCTTGAGCTACAACTATGGCTACACCTTC

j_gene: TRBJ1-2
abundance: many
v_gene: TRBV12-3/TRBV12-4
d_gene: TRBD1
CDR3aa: CASRESNTGVYGYTF
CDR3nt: TGTGCCAGCAGGGAGTCAAACACAGGGGTCTATGGCTACACCTTC

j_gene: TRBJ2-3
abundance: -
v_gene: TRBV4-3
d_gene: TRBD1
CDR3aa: CASSQKGAFGTDTQYF
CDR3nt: TGCGCCAGCAGCCAGAAGGGGGCGTTTGGCACAGATACGCAGTATTTT

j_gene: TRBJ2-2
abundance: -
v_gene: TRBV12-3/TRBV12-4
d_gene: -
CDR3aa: CASSQGGTGELFF
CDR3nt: TGTGCCAGCAGTCAAGGGGGCACCGGGGAGCTGTTTTTT

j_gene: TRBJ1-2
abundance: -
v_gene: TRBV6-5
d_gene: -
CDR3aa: CASSYPFGGYTF
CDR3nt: TGTGCCAGCAGTTACCCGTTTGGTGGCTACACCTTC

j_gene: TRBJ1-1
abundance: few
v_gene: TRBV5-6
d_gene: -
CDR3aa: CASLDVRSNTEAFF
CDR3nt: TGTGCCAGCCTCGATGTGCGGTCTAACACTGAAGCTTTCTTT

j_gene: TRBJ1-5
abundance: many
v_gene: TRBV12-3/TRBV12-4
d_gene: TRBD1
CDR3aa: CASSTGYSNQPQHF
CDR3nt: TGTGCCAGCTCGACAGGGTACAGCAATCAGCCCCAGCATTTT

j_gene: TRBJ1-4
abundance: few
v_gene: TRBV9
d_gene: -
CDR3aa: CASSPWGRGNEKLFF
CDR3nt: TGTGCCAGCAGCCCCTGGGGGCGCGGTAATGAAAAACTGTTTTTT

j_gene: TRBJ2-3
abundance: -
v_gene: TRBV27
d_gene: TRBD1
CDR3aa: CASSRKTGGRDTQYF
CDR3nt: TGTGCCAGCAGCCGGAAAACAGGGGGCAGAGATACGCAGTATTTT

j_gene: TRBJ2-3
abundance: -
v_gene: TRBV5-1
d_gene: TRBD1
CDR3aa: CASSLATGGLQYF
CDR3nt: TGCGCCAGCAGCTTGGCTACAGGGGGATTACAGTATTTT

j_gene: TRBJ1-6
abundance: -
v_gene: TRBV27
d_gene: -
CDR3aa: CASSFLQGSPLHF
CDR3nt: TGTGCCAGCAGTTTCCTTCAAGGCTCACCCCTCCACTTT

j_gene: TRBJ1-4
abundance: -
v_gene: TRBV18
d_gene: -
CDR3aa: CASSVNTLTGTNEKLFF
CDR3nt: TGTGCCAGCTCGGTCAATACCCTGACAGGAACTAATGAAAAACTGTTTTTT

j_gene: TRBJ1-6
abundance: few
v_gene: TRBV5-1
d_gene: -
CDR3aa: CASSEGSSYNSPLHF
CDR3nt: TGCGCCAGCAGCGAGGGGAGCTCCTATAATTCACCCCTCCACTTT

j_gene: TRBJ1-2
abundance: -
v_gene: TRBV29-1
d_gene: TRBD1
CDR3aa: CSVQTGSDYGYTF
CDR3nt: TGCAGCGTTCAGACAGGGTCGGACTATGGCTACACCTTC

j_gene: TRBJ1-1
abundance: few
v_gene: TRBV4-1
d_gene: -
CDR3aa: CASSQGHTEAFF
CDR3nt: TGCGCCAGCAGCCAAGGCCACACTGAAGCTTTCTTT

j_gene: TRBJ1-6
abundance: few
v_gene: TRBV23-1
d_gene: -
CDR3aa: CASSQSQGQAASPLHF
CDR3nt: TGCGCCAGCAGTCAAAGTCAGGGGCAGGCGGCTTCACCCCTCCACTTT

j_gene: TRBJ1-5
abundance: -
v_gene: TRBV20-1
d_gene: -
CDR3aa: CSARDLPQHF
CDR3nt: TGCAGTGCTAGAGATCTGCCCCAGCATTTT

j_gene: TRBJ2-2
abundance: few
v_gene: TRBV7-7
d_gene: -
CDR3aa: CASSLGGTGELFF
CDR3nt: TGTGCTAGCAGCTTAGGAGGGACCGGGGAGCTGTTTTTT

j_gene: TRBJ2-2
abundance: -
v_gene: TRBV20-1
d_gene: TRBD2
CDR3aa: CSASTSGGVTGELFF
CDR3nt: TGCAGTGCTAGTACTAGCGGGGGAGTCACCGGGGAGCTGTTTTTT

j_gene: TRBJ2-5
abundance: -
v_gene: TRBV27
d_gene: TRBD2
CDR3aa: CASSLGTSGLQETQYF
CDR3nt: TGTGCCAGCAGTTTAGGGACTAGCGGGTTACAAGAGACCCAGTACTTC

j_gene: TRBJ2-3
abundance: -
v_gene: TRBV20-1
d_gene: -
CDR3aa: CSAPGLPSTDTQYF
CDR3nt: TGCAGTGCCCCCGGACTACCGAGCACAGATACGCAGTATTTT

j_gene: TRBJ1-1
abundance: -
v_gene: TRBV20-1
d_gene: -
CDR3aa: CSASRARDTEAFF
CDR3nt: TGCAGTGCCAGCAGGGCCCGGGACACTGAAGCTTTCTTT

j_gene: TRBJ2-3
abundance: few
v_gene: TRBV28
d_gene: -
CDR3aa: CATTTIGGTQYF
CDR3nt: TGTGCCACCACGACAATTGGTGGTACGCAGTATTTT

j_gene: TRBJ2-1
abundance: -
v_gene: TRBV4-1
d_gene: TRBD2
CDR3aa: CASSQGLPGLGPFEQFF
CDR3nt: TGCGCCAGCAGCCAGGGATTACCGGGACTAGGTCCTTTTGAGCAGTTCTTC

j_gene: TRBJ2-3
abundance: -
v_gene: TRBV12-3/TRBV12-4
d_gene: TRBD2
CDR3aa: CASSFYGGGADTQYF
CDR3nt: TGTGCCAGCAGTTTTTACGGCGGGGGGGCGGATACGCAGTATTTT

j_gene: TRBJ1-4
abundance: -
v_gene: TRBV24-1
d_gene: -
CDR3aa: CATSDLRAPRRGKLFF
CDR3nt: TGTGCCACCAGTGATTTGAGGGCACCCCGGAGGGGAAAACTGTTTTTT

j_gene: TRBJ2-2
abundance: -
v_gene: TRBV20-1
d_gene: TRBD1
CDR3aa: CSARQGKGELFF
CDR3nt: TGCAGTGCTCGACAGGGGAAAGGGGAGCTGTTTTTT

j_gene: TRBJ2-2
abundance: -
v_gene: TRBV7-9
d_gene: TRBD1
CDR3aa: CASSPTGGGTGELFF
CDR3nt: TGTGCCAGCAGCCCAACAGGGGGCGGCACCGGGGAGCTGTTTTTT

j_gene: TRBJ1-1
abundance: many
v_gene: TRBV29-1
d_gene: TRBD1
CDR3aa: CSAYADRGSTEAFF
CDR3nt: TGCAGCGCATATGCGGACAGGGGGAGCACTGAAGCTTTCTTT

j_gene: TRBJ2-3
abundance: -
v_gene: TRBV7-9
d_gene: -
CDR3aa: CASSLPSTDTQYF
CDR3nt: TGTGCCAGCAGCTTACCGAGCACAGATACGCAGTATTTT

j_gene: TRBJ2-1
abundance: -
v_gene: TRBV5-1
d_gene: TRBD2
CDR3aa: CASSSGVAGYNEQFF
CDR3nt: TGCGCCAGCAGCTCCGGAGTAGCGGGGTACAATGAGCAGTTCTTC

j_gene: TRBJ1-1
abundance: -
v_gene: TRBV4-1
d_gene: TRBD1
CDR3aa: CASSQGTGWVGTEAFF
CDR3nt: TGCGCCAGCAGCCAAGGGACAGGGTGGGTTGGGACTGAAGCTTTCTTT

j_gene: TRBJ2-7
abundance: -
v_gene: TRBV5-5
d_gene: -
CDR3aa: CASSLTAQGGEQYF
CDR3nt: TGTGCCAGCAGCCTAACGGCACAGGGAGGTGAGCAGTACTTC

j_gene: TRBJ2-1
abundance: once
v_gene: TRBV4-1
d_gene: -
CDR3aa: CASSQGTGGQFF
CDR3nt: TGCGCCAGCAGCCAAGGGACCGGGGGGCAGTTCTTC

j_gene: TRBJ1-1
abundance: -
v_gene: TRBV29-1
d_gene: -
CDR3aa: CSVLPSGTEAFF
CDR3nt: TGCAGCGTCCTGCCCTCGGGGACTGAAGCTTTCTTT

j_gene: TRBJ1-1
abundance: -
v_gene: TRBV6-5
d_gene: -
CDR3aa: CASSYAAARSNTEAFF
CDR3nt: TGTGCCAGCAGTTACGCTGCGGCCCGTTCGAACACTGAAGCTTTCTTT

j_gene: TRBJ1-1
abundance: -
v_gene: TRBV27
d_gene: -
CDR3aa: CASSQRGGTEAFF
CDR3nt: TGTGCCAGCAGCCAGCGGGGGGGCACTGAAGCTTTCTTT

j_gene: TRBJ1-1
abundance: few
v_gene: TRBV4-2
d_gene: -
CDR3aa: CASSQDPGSRVTEAFF
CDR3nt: TGTGCCAGCAGCCAAGACCCCGGGTCCCGGGTGACTGAAGCTTTCTTT

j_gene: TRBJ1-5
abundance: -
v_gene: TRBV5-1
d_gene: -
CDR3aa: CASSLPPITTNQPQHF
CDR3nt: TGCGCCAGCAGCTTGCCGCCAATTACAACCAATCAGCCCCAGCATTTT

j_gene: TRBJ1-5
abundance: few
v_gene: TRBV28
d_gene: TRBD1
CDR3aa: CASSLQGPYNQPQHF
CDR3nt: TGTGCCAGCAGTCTACAGGGGCCTTACAATCAGCCCCAGCATTTT

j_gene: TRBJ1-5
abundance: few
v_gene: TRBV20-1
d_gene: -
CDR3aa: CSARALGDQPQHF
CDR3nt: TGCAGTGCTAGAGCTCTGGGAGATCAGCCCCAGCATTTT

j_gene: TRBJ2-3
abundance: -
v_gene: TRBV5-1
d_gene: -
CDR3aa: CASSFETDTQYF
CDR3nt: TGCGCCAGCAGCTTCGAGACAGATACGCAGTATTTT

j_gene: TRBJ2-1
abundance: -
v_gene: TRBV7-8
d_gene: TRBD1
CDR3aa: CASSLGVGDRGTGEQFF
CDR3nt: TGTGCCAGCAGCTTAGGGGTAGGAGACAGGGGCACGGGGGAGCAGTTCTTC

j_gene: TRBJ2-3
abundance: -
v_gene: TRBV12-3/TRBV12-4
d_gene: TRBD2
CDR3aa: CASSFPSAGGGDTQYF
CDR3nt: TGTGCCAGCAGTTTCCCCTCAGCGGGGGGTGGAGATACGCAGTATTTT

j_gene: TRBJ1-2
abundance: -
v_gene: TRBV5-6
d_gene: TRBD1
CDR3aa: CASSLGWGQFYGYTF
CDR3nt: TGTGCCAGCAGCTTAGGATGGGGACAGTTTTATGGCTACACCTTC

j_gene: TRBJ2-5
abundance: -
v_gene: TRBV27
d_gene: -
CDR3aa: CASSRPFPGETQYF
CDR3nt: TGTGCCAGCAGCCGGCCATTTCCCGGTGAGACCCAGTACTTC

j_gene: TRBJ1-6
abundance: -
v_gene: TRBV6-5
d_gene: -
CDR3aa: CASSYRQGTYNSPLHF
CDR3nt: TGTGCCAGCAGTTACAGGCAGGGAACTTATAATTCACCCCTCCACTTT

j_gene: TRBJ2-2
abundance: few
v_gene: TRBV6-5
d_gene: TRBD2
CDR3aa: CASSYNIAGVTGELFF
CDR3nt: TGTGCCAGCAGTTACAACATAGCGGGAGTAACCGGGGAGCTGTTTTTT

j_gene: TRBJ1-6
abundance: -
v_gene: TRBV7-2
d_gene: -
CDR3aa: CASSYTASSYNSPLHF
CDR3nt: TGTGCCAGCAGTTACACAGCGAGCTCCTATAATTCACCCCTCCACTTT

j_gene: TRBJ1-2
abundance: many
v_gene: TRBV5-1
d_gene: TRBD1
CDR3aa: CASSLGQGNGYTF
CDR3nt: TGCGCCAGCAGCCTAGGACAGGGGAATGGCTACACCTTC

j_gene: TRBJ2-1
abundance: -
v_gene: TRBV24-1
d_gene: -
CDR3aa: CATSELGLYNEQFF
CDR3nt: TGTGCCACCAGTGAACTGGGCCTCTACAATGAGCAGTTCTTC